The clone carrying this T cell receptor beta chain has only a few counts. Healthy Caucasian donors formed the entire cohort. One entry per CDR3 protein, called by TCRdb with MiXCR from the 5' RACE reads. The table records just over 450,000 distinct CDR3 sequences, 14% of them present only once. Germline CDR1 is ENHRY and CDR2 is SYGVKD. The V and J ends lost 6 bases and 6 bases, in that order; junction bases with no gene match: 8. The CDR3 covers 15 residues. The data stem from a study of identical twins. These sequences were also reported in another study, on yellow fever vaccine responses in identical twins. That publication notes: Twins reportedly had a vaccine T cell response that seemed partly convergent, partly personalized.

Sample: CD4+ T cells sorted from blood. The source of this sequence is a woman between 18 and 29 years old in good health. The V call is TRBV10-3, the J call TRBJ2-2, with 9 bases matching TRBD2. The DNA for the CDR3 is TGTGCCATCAGGGGGGGGACTAGCACCCCCGGGGAGCTGTTTTTT. This translates into CAIRGGTSTPGELFF.